This TCR beta chain was recorded in a study of blood T cells in healthy people across ages. Regarding the study as a whole: What prevented conclusive comparison of naive and antigen-experienced cells was that PBMCs were unsorted.

The CDR3 loop spans 15 amino acids. Per the germline V gene, CDR1 is SGHRS and CDR2 is YFSETQ. Trimming took off 5 bases at V and 0 bases at J, with 13 bases between the two ends. Only a few counts were recorded for this clonotype. Its antigen is currently unknown. The use of a sample-barcoded 5' primer and a J-beta primer mix characterized a second PCR of 7 to 11 cycles. Every molecule of cDNA carried a tag from a template-switch adaptor with 12 random nucleotides. TCRdb redid the calling of the 5' RACE reads with MiXCR, one entry per CDR3 protein. The sample holds some 700,000 distinct CDR3 sequences, approximately 43% seen once. Total RNA extraction produced at least 6 micrograms (per sample) for the study.

The specimen sequenced was blood. This sequence was found in a woman in her sixties in good health. V usage is TRBV5-1 and J usage is TRBJ2-3; no reliable D call. This CDR3 is CASSFTARSTDTQYF. CDR3 sequence (DNA): TGCGCCAGCAGTTTTACCGCGAGGAGCACAGATACGCAGTATTTT. Filled out from reference TRBV5-1 and TRBJ2-3, the complete variable domain reads KAGVTQTPRYLIKTRGQQVTLSCSPISGHRSVSWYQQTPGQGLQFLFEYFSETQRNKGNFPGRFSGRQFSNSRSEMNVSTLELGDSALYLCASSFTARSTDTQYFGPGTRLTVL.